The 13 T cell receptor beta chains given below trace back to one sample, sequenced in a study of blood T cell repertoires in COVID-19. Clones were read by immunoSEQ multiplex PCR, and TCRdb kept only the in-frame ones, dropping some. The sample includes tens of thousands of clones, 90% of them seen just once. The source material was peripheral blood. The receptor set was obtained from a human donor in a cohort sampled during active COVID-19.

J is TRBJ1-1 and V is TRBV7-2; no clear D. The CDR3 runs 13 residues. V was clipped by 0 bases and J by 6 bases, with 8 bases between them. CDR1 SGHTA and CDR2 FQGNSA come from the germline V gene. CDR3 sequence (DNA): TGTGCCAGCAGCTTAGCGCGGGCCGCTGAAGCTTTCTTT. It encodes CASSLARAAEAFF.

This clone was counted once. The chain uses TRBV7-2 and TRBJ2-3; 9 bases are a match to TRBD2. With 1 base clipped from V and 1 base from J, the junction kept 3 bases outside the gene matches. CDR3 length: 16 amino acids. CDR1 SGHTA and CDR2 FQGNSA come from the germline V gene. The CDR3 coding sequence is TGTGCCAGCAGCTTAGGTCGGACTAGCGGCACAGATACGCAGTATTTT. Translated, it gives CASSLGRTSGTDTQYF.

The rearrangement joins TRBV6-5 to TRBJ1-2; D gene uncertain. V lost 6 bases and J lost 10, with 18 bases in between. The CDR3 length is 13 residues. CDR1 is MNHEY and CDR2 is SVGAGI in the germline V gene. As DNA, the CDR3 is TGTGCCAGCAGCGAGTCGGGGAGGAGGGACTACACCTTC. Protein product: CASSESGRRDYTF.

The chain carries TRBV5-1 and TRBJ1-5; no reliable D call. Germline assignment: CDR1 SGHRS and CDR2 YFSETQ. V gave up 0 bases and J gave up 4 bases, with 11 bases separating them. This CDR3 spans 15 amino acids. The CDR3 region has the DNA TGCGCCAGCAGCTTGGGTACAGAAAGGAATCAGCCCCAGCATTTT. Its translation: CASSLGTERNQPQHF.

This sequence joins TRBV7-8 and TRBJ1-2; unclear D gene. Germline assignment: CDR1 SGHVS and CDR2 FQNEAQ. Trimming removed 1 base from V and 7 bases from J, with 7 bases in between. CDR3 size: 12 residues. The DNA of the CDR3 is TGTGCCAGCAGCTTAGAACATGGTGGCTACACCTTC. It is translated as CASSLEHGGYTF.

V gene TRBV7-9 combines with J gene TRBJ2-4; D remains unclear. The V and J ends lost 5 bases and 15 bases respectively, with 17 bases between them. This CDR3 contains 12 residues. Germline values: CDR1 SEHNR, CDR2 FQNEAQ (reference sequence). The CDR3 protein is CASSTDIGSRYF. CDR3 sequence (DNA): TGTGCCAGCAGCACCGACATTGGGTCCAGGTACTTC.

In its sample, this clone was seen a few times. The chain employs TRBV3-1 (or the pseudogene TRBV3-2) and TRBJ2-7; D is possibly TRBD2 (5 bases). The CDR3 is made up of 13 amino acids. Between the trimmed V and J ends, which lost 2 bases and 3 bases, there was a span of 8 bases. Germline V gene lookup returns CDR1 LGHDT and CDR2 YNNKEL (reference sequence). In DNA form, the CDR3 reads TGTGCCAGCAGCCAACTAAGCGGCTACGAGCAGTACTTC. Residues: CASSQLSGYEQYF.

About this clone itself: The same CDR3 also results from other DNA sequences found in this sample. The chain combines TRBV27 with TRBJ1-2; 12 bases line up with TRBD1. Germline V gene data show CDR1 as MNHEY and CDR2 as SMNVEV (reference sequence). The length of the CDR3 is 15 residues. Losses at the gene ends were 6 bases for V and 2 bases for J; bases not matched to a gene: 4. Here the CDR3 reads CASSGTGGNNYGYTF. As DNA, the CDR3 is TGTGCCAGCAGCGGGACAGGGGGCAACAACTATGGCTACACCTTC.

The J gene is TRBJ2-7, the V gene TRBV5-6; 8 positions agree with TRBD2. J lost 7 bases, V lost 7 bases, and 13 bases had no gene match. The CDR3 covers 14 residues. Germline loops: CDR1 SGHDT, CDR2 YYEEEE. CDR3 DNA sequence: TGTGCCAGCGCCGCGGGGGGACGAGATGGGGAGCAGTACTTC. It encodes CASAAGGRDGEQYF.

This clone was seen a handful of times. The chain couples TRBV13 to TRBJ2-5; the D gene is possibly TRBD2 (5 bases). Looked up from germline, CDR1 is PRHDT and CDR2 is FYEKMQ (reference sequence). The length of the CDR3 is 15 residues. V lost 3 bases and J 0 bases, leaving 11 bases between the germline ends. CDR3 region: CASSFRADNQETQYF. The CDR3 coding sequence is TGTGCCAGCAGCTTTAGAGCGGATAACCAAGAGACCCAGTACTTC.

This clone came up once. V usage is TRBV3-1 (or the pseudogene TRBV3-2) and J usage is TRBJ1-5; 7 bases map to TRBD1. The CDR3 extends over 15 amino acids. Per germline, CDR1 LGHDT and CDR2 YNNKEL (reference sequence). V dropped 1 base and J dropped 6; count of bases not matched to a gene: 6. This chain's CDR3 is CASSQGQGGGQPQHF. The CDR3 coding sequence is TGTGCCAGCAGCCAAGGACAGGGTGGGGGTCAGCCCCAGCATTTT.

The chain uses TRBV11-2 and TRBJ2-7; 11 positions agree with TRBD2. The CDR3 is 15 amino acids. The ends lost 6 bases at V and 3 bases at J; junction bases unmatched: 7. CDR1 is SGHAT, CDR2 FQNNGV, per germline. This chain's CDR3 is CASRETSGSIYEQYF. The CDR3 DNA reads as TGTGCCAGCAGGGAAACTAGCGGGAGCATCTACGAGCAGTACTTC.

There are a few counts of this clone. This chain connects TRBV5-1 to TRBJ1-1; perhaps TRBD1 as D (5 bases). With 4 bases removed from V and 3 bases from J, the gap between germline ends came to 7 bases. CDR3 size: 12 residues. CDR1 and CDR2 (germline): SGHRS, YFSETQ. The CDR3 region is CASSTGYTEAFF. The CDR3 region has the DNA TGCGCCAGCAGCACAGGCTACACTGAAGCTTTCTTT.